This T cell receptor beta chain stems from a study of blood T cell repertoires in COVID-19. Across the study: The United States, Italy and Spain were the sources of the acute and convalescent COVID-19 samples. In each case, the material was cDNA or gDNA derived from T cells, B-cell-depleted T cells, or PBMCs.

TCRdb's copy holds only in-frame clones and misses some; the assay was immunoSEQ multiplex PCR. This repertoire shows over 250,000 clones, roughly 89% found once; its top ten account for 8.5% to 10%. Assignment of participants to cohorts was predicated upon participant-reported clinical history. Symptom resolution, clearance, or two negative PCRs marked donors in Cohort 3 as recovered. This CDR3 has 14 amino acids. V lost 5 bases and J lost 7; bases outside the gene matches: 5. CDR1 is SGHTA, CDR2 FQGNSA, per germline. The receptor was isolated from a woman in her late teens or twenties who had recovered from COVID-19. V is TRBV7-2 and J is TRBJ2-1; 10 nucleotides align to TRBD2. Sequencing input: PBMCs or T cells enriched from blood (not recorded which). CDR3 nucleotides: TGTGCCAGCAGCCCTAGCGGGAGACGGAATGAGCAGTTCTTC. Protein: CASSPSGRRNEQFF.